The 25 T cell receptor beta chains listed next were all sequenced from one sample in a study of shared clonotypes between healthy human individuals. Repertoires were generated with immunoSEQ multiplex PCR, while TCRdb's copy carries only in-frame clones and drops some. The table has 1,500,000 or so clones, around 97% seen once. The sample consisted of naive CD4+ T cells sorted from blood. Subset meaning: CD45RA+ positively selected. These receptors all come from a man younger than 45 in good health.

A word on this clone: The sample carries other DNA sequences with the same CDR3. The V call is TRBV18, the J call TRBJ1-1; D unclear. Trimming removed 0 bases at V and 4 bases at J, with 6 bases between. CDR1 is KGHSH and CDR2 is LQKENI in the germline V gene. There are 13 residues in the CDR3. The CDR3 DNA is TGTGCCAGCTCACCACCCAGCTCCACTGAAGCTTTCTTT. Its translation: CASSPPSSTEAFF.

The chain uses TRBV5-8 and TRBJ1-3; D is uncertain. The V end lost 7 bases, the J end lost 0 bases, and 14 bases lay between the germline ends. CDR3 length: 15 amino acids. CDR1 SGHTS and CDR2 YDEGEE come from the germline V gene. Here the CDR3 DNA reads TGTGCCAGCGGCGGGGTCCCAAGCTCTGGAAACACCATATATTTT. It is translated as CASGGVPSSGNTIYF.

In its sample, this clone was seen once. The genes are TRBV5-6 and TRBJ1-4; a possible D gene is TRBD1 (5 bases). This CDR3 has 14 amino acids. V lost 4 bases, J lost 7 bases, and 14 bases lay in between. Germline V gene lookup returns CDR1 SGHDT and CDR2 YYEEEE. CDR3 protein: CASSTPGVGEKLFF. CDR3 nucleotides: TGTGCCAGCAGCACCCCGGGGGTTGGTGAAAAACTGTTTTTT.

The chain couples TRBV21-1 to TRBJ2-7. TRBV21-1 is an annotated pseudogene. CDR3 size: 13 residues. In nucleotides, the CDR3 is TGTGCCAGCAGGCCCGGGGGCTACTACGAGCAGTACTTC. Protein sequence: CASRPGGYYEQYF.

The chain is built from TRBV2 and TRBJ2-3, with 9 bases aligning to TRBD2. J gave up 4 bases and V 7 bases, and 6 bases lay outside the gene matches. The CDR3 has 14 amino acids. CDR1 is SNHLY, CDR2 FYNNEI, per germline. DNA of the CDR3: TGTGCCAGCAATAAGTTAGCGGGAGCAGATACGCAGTATTTT. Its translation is CASNKLAGADTQYF. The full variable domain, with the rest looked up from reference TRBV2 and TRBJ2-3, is EPEVTQTPSHQVTQMGQEVILRCVPISNHLYFYWYRQILGQKVEFLVSFYNNEISEKSEIFDDQFSVERPDGSNFTLKIRSTKLEDSAMYFCASNKLAGADTQYFGPGTRLTVL.

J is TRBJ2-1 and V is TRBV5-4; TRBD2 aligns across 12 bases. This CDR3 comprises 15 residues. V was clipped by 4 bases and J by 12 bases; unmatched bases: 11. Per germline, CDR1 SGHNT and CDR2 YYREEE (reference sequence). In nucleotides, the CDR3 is TGTGCCAGCAGCCGGCAATCTCTAGCGGGAGGGCTGCAGTTCTTC. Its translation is CASSRQSLAGGLQFF.

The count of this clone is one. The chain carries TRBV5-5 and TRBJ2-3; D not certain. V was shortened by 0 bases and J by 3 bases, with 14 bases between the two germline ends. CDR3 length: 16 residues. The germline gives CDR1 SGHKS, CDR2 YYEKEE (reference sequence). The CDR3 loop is CASSLVGSQETDTQYF. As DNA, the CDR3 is TGTGCCAGCAGCTTGGTGGGCAGTCAGGAGACAGATACGCAGTATTTT. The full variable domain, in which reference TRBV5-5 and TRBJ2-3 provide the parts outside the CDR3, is DAGVTQSPTHLIKTRGQQVTLRCSPISGHKSVSWYQQVLGQGPQFIFQYYEKEERGRGNFPDRFSARQFPNYSSELNVNALLLGDSALYLCASSLVGSQETDTQYFGPGTRLTVL.

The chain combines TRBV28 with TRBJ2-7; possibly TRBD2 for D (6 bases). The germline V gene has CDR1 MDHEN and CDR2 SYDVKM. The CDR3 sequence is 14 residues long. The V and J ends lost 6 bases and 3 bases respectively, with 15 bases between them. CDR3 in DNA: TGTGCCAGCAGCAATCGATCCGGGAGCTACGAGCAGTACTTC. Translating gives CASSNRSGSYEQYF. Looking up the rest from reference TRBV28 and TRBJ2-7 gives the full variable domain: DVKVTQSSRYLVKRTGEKVFLECVQDMDHENMFWYRQDPGLGLRLIYFSYDVKMKEKGDIPEGYSVSREKKERFSLILESASTNQTSMYLCASSNRSGSYEQYFGPGTRLTVT.

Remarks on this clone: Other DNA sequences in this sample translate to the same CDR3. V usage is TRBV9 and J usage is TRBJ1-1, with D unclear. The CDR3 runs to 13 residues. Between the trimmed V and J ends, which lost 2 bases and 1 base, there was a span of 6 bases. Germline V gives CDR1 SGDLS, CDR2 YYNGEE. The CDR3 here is CASSVGPNTEAFF. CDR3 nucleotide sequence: TGTGCCAGCAGCGTCGGGCCGAACACTGAAGCTTTCTTT.

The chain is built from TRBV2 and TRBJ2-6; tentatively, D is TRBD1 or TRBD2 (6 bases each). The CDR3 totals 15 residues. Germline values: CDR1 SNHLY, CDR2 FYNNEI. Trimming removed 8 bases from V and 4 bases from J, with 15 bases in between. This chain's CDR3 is CASAQSGAGANVLTF. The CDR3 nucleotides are TGTGCCAGCGCCCAATCGGGGGCCGGGGCCAACGTCCTGACTTTC.

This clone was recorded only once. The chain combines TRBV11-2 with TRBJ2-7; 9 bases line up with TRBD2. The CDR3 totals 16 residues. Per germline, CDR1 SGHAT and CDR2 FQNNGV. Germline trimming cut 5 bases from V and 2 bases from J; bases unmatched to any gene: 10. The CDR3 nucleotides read TGTGCCAGCAGCCCCTCTAGGACTAGCGTCGCCTACGAGCAGTACTTC. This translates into CASSPSRTSVAYEQYF.

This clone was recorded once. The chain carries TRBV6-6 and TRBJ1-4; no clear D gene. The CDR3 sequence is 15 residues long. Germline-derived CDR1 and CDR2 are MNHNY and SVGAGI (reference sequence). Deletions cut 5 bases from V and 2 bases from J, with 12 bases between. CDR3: CASSVPRGTNEKLFF. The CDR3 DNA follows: TGTGCCAGCAGTGTCCCGCGGGGTACTAATGAAAAACTGTTTTTT.

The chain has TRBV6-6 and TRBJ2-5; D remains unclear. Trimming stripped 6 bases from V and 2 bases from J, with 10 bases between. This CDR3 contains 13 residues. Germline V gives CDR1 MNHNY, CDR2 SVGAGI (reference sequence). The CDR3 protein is CASSLNGQETQYF. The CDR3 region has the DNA TGTGCCAGCAGCCTAAACGGTCAAGAGACCCAGTACTTC.

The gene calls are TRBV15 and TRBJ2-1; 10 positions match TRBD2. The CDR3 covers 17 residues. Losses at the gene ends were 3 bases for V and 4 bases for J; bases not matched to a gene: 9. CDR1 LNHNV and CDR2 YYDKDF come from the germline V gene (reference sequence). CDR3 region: CATSRGSGRKLYNEQFF. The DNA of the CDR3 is TGTGCCACCAGCAGGGGTAGCGGGAGGAAACTGTACAATGAGCAGTTCTTC.

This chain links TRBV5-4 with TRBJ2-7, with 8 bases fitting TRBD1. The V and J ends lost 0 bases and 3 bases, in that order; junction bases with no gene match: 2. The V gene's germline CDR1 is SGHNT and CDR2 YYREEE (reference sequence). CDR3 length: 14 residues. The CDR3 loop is CASSLAGQGYEQYF. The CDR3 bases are TGTGCCAGCAGCTTGGCCGGACAGGGCTACGAGCAGTACTTC.

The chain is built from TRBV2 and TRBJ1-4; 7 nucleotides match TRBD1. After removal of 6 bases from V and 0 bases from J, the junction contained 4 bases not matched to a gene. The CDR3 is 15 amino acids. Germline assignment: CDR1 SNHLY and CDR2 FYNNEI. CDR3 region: CASRRDRPTNEKLFF. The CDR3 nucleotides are TGTGCCAGCAGGAGGGACAGACCAACTAATGAAAAACTGTTTTTT.

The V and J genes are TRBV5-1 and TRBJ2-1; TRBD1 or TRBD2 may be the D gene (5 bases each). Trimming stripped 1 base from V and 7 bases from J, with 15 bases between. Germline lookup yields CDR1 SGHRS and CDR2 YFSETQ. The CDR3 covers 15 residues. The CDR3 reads CASSLLQGRYNEQFF. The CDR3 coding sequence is TGCGCCAGCAGCTTGTTGCAGGGACGATATAATGAGCAGTTCTTC.

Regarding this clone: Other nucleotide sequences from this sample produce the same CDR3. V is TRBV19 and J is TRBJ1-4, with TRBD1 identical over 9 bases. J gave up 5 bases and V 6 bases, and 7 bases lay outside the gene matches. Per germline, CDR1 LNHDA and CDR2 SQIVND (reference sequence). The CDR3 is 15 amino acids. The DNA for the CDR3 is TGTGCCAGTAGCCCCAGAGGACAGGGGAATGAAAAACTGTTTTTT. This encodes CASSPRGQGNEKLFF.

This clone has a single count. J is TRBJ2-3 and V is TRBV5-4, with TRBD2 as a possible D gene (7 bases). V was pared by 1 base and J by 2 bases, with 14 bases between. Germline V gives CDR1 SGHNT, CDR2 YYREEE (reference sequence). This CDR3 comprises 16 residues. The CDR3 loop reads CASSLFGRGITDTQYF. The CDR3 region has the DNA TGTGCCAGCAGCTTGTTTGGGAGGGGGATCACAGATACGCAGTATTTT.

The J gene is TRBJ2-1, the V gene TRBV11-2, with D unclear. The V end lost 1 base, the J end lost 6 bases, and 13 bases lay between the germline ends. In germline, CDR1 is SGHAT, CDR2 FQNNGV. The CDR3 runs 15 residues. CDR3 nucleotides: TGTGCCAGCAGCTTAGTCCAGACCGGGTTCAATGAGCAGTTCTTC. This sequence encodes CASSLVQTGFNEQFF.

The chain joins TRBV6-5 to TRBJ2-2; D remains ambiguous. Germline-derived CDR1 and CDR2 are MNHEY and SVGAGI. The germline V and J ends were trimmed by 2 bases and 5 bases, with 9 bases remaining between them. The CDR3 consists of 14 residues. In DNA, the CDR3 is TGTGCCAGCAGTTACCTACAGAAAACCGGGGAGCTGTTTTTT. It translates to CASSYLQKTGELFF.

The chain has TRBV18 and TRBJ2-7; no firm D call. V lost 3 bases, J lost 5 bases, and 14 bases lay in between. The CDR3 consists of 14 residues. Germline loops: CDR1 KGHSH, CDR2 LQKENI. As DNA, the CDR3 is TGTGCCAGCTCACCGAATGTAGGAGACCACGAGCAGTACTTC. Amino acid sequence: CASSPNVGDHEQYF.

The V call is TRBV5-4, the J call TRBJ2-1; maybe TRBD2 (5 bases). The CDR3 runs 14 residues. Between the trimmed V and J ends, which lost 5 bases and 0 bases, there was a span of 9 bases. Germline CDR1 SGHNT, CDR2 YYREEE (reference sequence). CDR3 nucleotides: TGTGCCAGCAGTGACCGGGGCTCCTACAATGAGCAGTTCTTC. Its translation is CASSDRGSYNEQFF.

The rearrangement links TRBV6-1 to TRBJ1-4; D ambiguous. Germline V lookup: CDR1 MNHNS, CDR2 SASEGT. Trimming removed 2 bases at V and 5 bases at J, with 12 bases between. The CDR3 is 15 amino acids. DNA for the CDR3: TGTGCCAGCAGTGAACGGGCCGAGACGAATGAAAAACTGTTTTTT. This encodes CASSERAETNEKLFF.

Here the CDR3 DNA reads TGTGCCACCCGGACAGTCTATAGCAATCAGCCCCAGCATTTT. Its protein is CATRTVYSNQPQHF. The chain has TRBV5-8 and TRBJ1-5; D is perhaps TRBD1 (6 bases). The CDR3 runs 14 residues. CDR1 is SGHTS and CDR2 is YDEGEE in the germline V gene. V dropped 9 bases and J dropped 0 bases, with 13 bases sitting between them.